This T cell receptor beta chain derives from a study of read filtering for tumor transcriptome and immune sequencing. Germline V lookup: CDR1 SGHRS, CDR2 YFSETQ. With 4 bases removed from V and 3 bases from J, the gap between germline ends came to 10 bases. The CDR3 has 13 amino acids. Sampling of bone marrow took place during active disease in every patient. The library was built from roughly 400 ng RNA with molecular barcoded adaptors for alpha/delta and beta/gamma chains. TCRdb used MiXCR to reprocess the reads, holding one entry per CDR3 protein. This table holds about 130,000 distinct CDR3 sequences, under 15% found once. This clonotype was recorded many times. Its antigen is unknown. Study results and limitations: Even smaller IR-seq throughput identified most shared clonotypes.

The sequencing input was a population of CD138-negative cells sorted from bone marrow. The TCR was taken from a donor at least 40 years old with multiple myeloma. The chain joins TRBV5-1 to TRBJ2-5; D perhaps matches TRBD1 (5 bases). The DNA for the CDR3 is TGCGCCAGCAGCCCTCAGGGTAAAGAGACCCAGTACTTC. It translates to CASSPQGKETQYF.